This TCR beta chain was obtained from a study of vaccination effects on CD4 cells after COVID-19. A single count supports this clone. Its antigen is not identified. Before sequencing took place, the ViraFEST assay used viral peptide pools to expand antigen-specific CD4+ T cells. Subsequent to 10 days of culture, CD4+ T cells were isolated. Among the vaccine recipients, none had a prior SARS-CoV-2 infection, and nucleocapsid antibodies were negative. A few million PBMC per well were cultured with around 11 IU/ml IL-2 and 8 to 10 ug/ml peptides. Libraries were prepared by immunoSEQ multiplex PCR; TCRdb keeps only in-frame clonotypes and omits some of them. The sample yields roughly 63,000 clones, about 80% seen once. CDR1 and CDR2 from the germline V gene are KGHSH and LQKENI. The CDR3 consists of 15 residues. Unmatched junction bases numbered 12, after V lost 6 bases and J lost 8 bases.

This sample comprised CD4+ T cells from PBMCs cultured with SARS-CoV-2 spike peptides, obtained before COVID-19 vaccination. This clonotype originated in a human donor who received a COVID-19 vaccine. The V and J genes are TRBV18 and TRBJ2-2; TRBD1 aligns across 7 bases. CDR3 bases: TGTGCCAGCTCTCGCGGACAGGTCGTCACTGGGGAGCTGTTTTTT. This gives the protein CASSRGQVVTGELFF.